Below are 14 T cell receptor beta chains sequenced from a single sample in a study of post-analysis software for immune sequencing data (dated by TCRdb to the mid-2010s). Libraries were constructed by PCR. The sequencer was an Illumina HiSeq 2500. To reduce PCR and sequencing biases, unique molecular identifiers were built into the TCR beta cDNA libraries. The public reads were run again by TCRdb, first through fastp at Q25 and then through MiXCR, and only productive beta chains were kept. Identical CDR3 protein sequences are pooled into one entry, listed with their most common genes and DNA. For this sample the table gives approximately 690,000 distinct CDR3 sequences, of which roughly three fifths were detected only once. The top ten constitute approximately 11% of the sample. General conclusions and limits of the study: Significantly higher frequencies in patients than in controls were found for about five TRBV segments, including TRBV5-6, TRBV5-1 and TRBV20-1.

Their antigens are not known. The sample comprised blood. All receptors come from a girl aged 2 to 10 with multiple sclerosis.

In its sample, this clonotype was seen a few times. CDR3 DNA: TGTGCCAGCAGTACGGGACAGCAAGAGACCCAGTACTTC. This translates into CASSTGQQETQYF. V is TRBV6-5 and J is TRBJ2-5; 7 positions agree with TRBD1. Germline trimming cut 5 bases from V and 2 bases from J; bases unmatched to any gene: 2. Germline V gives CDR1 MNHEY, CDR2 SVGAGI. The length of the CDR3 is 13 residues.

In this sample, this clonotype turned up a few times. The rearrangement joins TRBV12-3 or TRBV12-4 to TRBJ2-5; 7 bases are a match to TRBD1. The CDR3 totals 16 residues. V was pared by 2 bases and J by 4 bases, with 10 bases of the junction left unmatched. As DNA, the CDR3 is TGTGCCAGCAGTTTACCCGACAGGGTAATAGGAGAGACCCAGTACTTC. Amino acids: CASSLPDRVIGETQYF.

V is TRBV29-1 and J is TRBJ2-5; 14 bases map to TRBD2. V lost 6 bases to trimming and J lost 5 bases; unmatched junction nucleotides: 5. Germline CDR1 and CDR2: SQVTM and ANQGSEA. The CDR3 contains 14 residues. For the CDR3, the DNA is TGCAGCGTGGGACTAGCGGGAGAGGAGGAGACCCAGTACTTC. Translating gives CSVGLAGEEETQYF. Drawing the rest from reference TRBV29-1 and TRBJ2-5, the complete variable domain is SAVISQKPSRDICQRGTSLTIQCQVDSQVTMMFWYRQQPGQSLTLIATANQGSEATYESGFVIDKFPISRPNLTFSTLTVSNMSPEDSSIYLCSVGLAGEEETQYFGPGTRLLVL.

The CDR3 DNA follows: TGTGCCAGCAGTTTGGGAATACAGGGGGCTGAAGCTTTCTTT. Translated, it gives CASSLGIQGAEAFF. This chain uses TRBV27 with TRBJ1-1; 8 nucleotides agree with TRBD1. CDR3 length: 14 amino acids. Germline assignment: CDR1 MNHEY and CDR2 SMNVEV (reference sequence). V lost 3 bases to trimming and J lost 6 bases; unmatched junction nucleotides: 6.

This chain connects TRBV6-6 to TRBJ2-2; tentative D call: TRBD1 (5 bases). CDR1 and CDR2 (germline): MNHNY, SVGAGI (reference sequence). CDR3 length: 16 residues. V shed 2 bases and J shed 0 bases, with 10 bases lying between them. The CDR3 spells CASSYPREANTGELFF. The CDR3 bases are TGTGCCAGCAGTTACCCCAGGGAAGCGAACACCGGGGAGCTGTTTTTT.

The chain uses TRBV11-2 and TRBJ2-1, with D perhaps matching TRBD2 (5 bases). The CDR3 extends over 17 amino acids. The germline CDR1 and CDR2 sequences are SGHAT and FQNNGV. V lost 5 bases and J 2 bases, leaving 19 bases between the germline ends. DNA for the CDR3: TGTGCCAGCAGCGCCTTTCTGGGCGGGCTTACCTACAATGAGCAGTTCTTC. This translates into CASSAFLGGLTYNEQFF. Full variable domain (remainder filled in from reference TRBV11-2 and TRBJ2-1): EAGVAQSPRYKIIEKRQSVAFWCNPISGHATLYWYQQILGQGPKLLIQFQNNGVVDDSQLPKDRFSAERLKGVDSTLKIQPAKLEDSAVYLCASSAFLGGLTYNEQFFGPGTRLTVL.

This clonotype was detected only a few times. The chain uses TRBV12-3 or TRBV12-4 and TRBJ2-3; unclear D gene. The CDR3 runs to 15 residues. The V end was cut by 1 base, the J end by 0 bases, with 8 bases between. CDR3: CASSLVAQSTDTQYF. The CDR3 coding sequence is TGTGCCAGCAGTTTAGTGGCCCAAAGCACAGATACGCAGTATTTT.

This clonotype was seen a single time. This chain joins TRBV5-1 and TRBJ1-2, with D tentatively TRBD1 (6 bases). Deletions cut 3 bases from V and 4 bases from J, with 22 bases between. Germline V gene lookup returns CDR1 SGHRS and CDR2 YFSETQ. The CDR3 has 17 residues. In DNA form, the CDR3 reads TGCGCCAGCAGCTCCGGGGCTACAGGGTTAGGCGTCTATGGCTACACCTTC. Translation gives CASSSGATGLGVYGYTF. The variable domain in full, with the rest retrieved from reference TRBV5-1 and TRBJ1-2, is KAGVTQTPRYLIKTRGQQVTLSCSPISGHRSVSWYQQTPGQGLQFLFEYFSETQRNKGNFPGRFSGRQFSNSRSEMNVSTLELGDSALYLCASSSGATGLGVYGYTFGSGTRLTVV.

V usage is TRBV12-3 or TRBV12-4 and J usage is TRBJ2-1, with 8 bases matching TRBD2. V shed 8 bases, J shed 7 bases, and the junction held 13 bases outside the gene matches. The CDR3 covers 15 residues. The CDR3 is CASGSGGEMGNEQFF. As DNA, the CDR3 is TGTGCCAGCGGCTCGGGGGGGGAAATGGGTAATGAGCAGTTCTTC.

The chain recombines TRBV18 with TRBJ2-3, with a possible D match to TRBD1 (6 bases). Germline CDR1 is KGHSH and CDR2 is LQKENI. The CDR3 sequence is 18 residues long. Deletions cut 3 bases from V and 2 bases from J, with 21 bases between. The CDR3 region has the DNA TGTGCCAGCTCACCTTTGAACATACAGGGCTGGGACACAGATACGCAGTATTTT. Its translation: CASSPLNIQGWDTDTQYF. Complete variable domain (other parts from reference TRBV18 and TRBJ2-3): NAGVMQNPRHLVRRRGQEARLRCSPMKGHSHVYWYRQLPEEGLKFMVYLQKENIIDESGMPKERFSAEFPKEGPSILRIQQVVRGDSAAYFCASSPLNIQGWDTDTQYFGPGTRLTVL.

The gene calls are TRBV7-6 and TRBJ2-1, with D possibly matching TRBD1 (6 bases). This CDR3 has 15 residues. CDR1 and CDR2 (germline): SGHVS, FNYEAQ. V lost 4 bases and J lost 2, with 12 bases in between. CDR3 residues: CASSSGQRPYNEQFF. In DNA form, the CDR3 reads TGTGCCAGCAGCTCAGGACAGCGACCCTACAATGAGCAGTTCTTC.

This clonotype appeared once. The CDR3 DNA reads as TGTGCCATCAGTGAAAAGCAGCAGCAAGAGACCCAGTACTTC. Its protein is CAISEKQQQETQYF. This rearrangement joins TRBV10-3 to TRBJ2-5; D unresolved. This CDR3 spans 14 amino acids. From germline, CDR1 is ENHRY and CDR2 SYGVKD. V lost 3 bases to trimming and J lost 2 bases, with 10 bases between them.

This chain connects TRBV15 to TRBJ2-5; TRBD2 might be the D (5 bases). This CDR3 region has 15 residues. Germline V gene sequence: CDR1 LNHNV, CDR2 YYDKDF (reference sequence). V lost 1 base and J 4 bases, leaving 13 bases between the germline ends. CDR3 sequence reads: CATSRGDGGGETQYF. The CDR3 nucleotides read TGTGCCACCAGCAGAGGCGATGGAGGAGGAGAGACCCAGTACTTC.

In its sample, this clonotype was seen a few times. CDR3 residues: CSVERASGSGEQYF. DNA of the CDR3: TGCAGCGTTGAAAGGGCTAGCGGGAGTGGCGAGCAGTACTTC. The J gene is TRBJ2-4, the V gene TRBV29-1; the match to TRBD2 covers 10 bases. The J call is in doubt because the DNA end fits TRBJ2-7 better. The germline CDR1 and CDR2 sequences are SQVTM and ANQGSEA. The CDR3 sequence is 14 residues long.